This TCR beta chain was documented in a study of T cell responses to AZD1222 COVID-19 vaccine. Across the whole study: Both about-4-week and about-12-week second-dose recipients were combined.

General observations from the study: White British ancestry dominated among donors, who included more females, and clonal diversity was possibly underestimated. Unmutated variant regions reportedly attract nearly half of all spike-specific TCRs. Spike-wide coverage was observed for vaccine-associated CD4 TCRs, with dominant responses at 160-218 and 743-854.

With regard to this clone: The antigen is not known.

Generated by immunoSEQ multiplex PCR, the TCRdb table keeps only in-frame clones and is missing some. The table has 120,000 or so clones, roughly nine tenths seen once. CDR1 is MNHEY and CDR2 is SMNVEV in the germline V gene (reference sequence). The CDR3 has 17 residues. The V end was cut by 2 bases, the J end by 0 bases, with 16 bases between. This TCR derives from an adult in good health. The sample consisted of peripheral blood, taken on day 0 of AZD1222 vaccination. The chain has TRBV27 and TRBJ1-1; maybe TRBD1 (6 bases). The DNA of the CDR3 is TGTGCCAGCAGTTTAGACCCCCCAGACAGGCTGAACACTGAAGCTTTCTTT. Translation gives CASSLDPPDRLNTEAFF.